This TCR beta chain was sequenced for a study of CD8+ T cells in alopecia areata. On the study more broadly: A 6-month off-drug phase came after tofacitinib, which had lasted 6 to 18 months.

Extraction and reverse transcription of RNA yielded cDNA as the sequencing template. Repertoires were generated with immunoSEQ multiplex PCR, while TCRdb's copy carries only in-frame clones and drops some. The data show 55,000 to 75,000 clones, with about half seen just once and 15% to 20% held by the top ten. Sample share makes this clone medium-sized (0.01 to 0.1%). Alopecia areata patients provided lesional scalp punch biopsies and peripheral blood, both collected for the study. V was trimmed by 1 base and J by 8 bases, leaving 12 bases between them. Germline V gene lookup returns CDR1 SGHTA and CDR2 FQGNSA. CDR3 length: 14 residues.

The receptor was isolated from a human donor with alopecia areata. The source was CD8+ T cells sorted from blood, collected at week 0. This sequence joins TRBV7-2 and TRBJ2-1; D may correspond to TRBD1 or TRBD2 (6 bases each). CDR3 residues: CASSLVGASDEQFF. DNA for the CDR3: TGTGCCAGCAGCTTAGTGGGGGCTAGCGATGAGCAGTTCTTC.